Listed below are T cell receptor beta chains from one sample, sequenced in a study of OX40 agonist ivuxolimab in advanced cancers. The protocol was immunoSEQ multiplex PCR, while the TCRdb copy is restricted to in-frame clones and leaves out a portion. The sample yields about 72,000 clones, roughly nine tenths seen once. This specimen consisted of CD4+ or CD8+ T cells sorted from blood, obtained in a trial of the OX40 agonist ivuxolimab. Receptors were obtained from an adult with an advanced solid tumor such as melanoma, head and neck, liver or kidney cancer. Each CDR3 is given with its conserved first and last residue. Each record gives: D gene, J gene, clone size, V gene, CDR3 DNA, CDR3 protein. The D gene is left open where the match is weak. Clone size, where shown, is once, few, many, or a class for clones that have expanded.

D gene: .; J gene: TRBJ2-5; clone size: .; V gene: TRBV5-4; CDR3 DNA: TGTGCCAGCAGCTTGGAAGGGTACTCAGCCGAGACCCAGTACTTC; CDR3 protein: CASSLEGYSAETQYF
D gene: .; J gene: TRBJ2-7; clone size: .; V gene: TRBV18; CDR3 DNA: TGTGCCAGCTCTCCCCTGAGGGGCGGGACCTACGAGCAGTACTTC; CDR3 protein: CASSPLRGGTYEQYF
D gene: .; J gene: TRBJ2-5; clone size: .; V gene: TRBV7-9; CDR3 DNA: TGTGCCAGCAGCTATACCGGGCCAGGGGTCGAGACCCAGTACTTC; CDR3 protein: CASSYTGPGVETQYF
D gene: TRBD2; J gene: TRBJ2-7; clone size: once; V gene: TRBV4-1; CDR3 DNA: TGCGCCAGCAGCCAAGACCTCTTCGGACTAGCGGGAGGGTACGAGCAGTACTTC; CDR3 protein: CASSQDLFGLAGGYEQYF
D gene: .; J gene: TRBJ1-1; clone size: .; V gene: TRBV18; CDR3 DNA: TGTGCCAGCTCACCGGTGGGGAACACTGAAGCTTTCTTT; CDR3 protein: CASSPVGNTEAFF
D gene: .; J gene: TRBJ2-5; clone size: .; V gene: TRBV7-8; CDR3 DNA: TGTGCCAGCAGCCGAGGGTACACCCTAGAGACCCAGTACTTC; CDR3 protein: CASSRGYTLETQYF
D gene: .; J gene: TRBJ1-3; clone size: .; V gene: TRBV7-2; CDR3 DNA: TGTGCCAGCAGTCGGACCCACACCATATATTTT; CDR3 protein: CASSRTHTIYF
D gene: TRBD1; J gene: TRBJ2-3; clone size: .; V gene: TRBV28; CDR3 DNA: TGTGCCAGCAGTTCGGGTCAGGGGGCTGATACGCAGTATTTT; CDR3 protein: CASSSGQGADTQYF
D gene: TRBD1; J gene: TRBJ2-2; clone size: .; V gene: TRBV19; CDR3 DNA: TGTGCCAGTAGTCCAGCCCAGGGACAGGGATACACCGGGGAGCTGTTTTTT; CDR3 protein: CASSPAQGQGYTGELFF
D gene: TRBD1; J gene: TRBJ1-2; clone size: once; V gene: TRBV2; CDR3 DNA: TGTGCCAGCAGTCGGGACAGGGGAAACTATGGCTACACCTTC; CDR3 protein: CASSRDRGNYGYTF
D gene: .; J gene: TRBJ1-2; clone size: few; V gene: TRBV7-3; CDR3 DNA: TGTGCCAGCAGAAGGACTACATTCGATGGCTACACCTTC; CDR3 protein: CASRRTTFDGYTF
D gene: .; J gene: TRBJ2-5; clone size: .; V gene: TRBV2; CDR3 DNA: TGTGCCAGCAGGGCCTCAGTTTTCCACCAAGAGACCCAGTACTTC; CDR3 protein: CASRASVFHQETQYF